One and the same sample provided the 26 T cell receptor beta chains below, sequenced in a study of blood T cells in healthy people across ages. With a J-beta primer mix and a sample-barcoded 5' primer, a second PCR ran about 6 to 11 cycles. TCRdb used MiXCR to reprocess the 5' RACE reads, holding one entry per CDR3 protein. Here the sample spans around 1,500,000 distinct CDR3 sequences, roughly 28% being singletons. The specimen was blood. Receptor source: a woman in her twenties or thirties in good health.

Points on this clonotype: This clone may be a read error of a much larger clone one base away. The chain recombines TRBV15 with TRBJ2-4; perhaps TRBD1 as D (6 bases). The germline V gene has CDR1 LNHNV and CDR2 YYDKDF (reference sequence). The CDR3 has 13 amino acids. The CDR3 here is CATSRQGKSIQYF. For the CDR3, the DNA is TGTGCCACCAGCAGACAGGGGAAAAGCATTCAGTACTTC. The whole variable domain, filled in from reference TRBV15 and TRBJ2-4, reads DAMVIQNPRYQVTQFGKPVTLSCSQTLNHNVMYWYQQKSSQAPKLLFHYYDKDFNNEADTPDNFQSRRPNTSFCFLDIRSPGLGDTAMYLCATSRQGKSIQYFGAGTRLSVL.

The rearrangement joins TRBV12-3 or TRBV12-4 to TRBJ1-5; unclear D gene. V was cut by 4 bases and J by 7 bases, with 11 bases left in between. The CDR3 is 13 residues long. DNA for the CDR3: TGTGCCAGCAGTTCCTTATTAGAACAGCCCCAGCATTTT. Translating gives CASSSLLEQPQHF.

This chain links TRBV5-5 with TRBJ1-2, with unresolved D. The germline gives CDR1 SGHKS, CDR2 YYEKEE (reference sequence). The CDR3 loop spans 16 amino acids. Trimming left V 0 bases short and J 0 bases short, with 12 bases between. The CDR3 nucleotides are TGTGCCAGCAGCTTGGTTCCGGTGGACTCTAACTATGGCTACACCTTC. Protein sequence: CASSLVPVDSNYGYTF.

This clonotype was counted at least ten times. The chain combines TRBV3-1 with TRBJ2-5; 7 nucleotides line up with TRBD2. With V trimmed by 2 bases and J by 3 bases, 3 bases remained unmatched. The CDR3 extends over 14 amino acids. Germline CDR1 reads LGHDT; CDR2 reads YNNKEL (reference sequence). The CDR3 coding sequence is TGTGCCAGCAGCCAATACAGCGGGGAAGAGACCCAGTACTTC. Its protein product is CASSQYSGEETQYF.

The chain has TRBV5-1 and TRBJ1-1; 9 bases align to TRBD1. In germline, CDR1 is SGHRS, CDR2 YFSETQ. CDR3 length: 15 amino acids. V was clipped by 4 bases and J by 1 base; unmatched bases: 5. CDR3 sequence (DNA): TGCGCCAGCAGCGGGGGACAGGGTCCGAACACTGAAGCTTTCTTT. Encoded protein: CASSGGQGPNTEAFF.

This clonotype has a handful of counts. CDR3 amino acids: CASSSAGTPMNTEAFF. The CDR3 nucleotides read TGTGCCAGCAGCTCCGCCGGGACACCCATGAACACTGAAGCTTTCTTT. The chain is built from TRBV7-9 and TRBJ1-1, with D maybe TRBD1 (6 bases). The length of the CDR3 is 16 residues. Per the germline V gene, CDR1 is SEHNR and CDR2 is FQNEAQ (reference sequence). V lost 4 bases and J 0 bases, leaving 15 bases between the germline ends.

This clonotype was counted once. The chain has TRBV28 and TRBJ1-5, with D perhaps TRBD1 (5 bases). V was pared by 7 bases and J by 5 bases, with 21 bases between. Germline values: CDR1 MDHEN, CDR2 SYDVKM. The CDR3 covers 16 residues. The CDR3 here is CASTQDLTAWDQPQHF. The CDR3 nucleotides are TGTGCCAGCACCCAAGACCTGACAGCCTGGGATCAGCCCCAGCATTTT.

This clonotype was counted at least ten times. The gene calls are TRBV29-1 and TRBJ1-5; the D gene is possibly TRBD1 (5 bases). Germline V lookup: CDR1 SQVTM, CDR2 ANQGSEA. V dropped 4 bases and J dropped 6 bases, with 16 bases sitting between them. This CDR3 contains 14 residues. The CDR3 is CSVVGQGESQPQHF. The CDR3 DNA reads TGCAGCGTTGTTGGCCAGGGCGAAAGTCAGCCCCAGCATTTT.

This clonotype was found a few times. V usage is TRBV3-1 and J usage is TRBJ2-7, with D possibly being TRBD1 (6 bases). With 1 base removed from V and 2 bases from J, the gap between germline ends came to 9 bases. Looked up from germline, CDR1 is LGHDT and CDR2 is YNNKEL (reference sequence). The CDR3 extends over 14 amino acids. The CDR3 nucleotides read TGTGCCAGCAGCCAAGGACAGGTTACCTACGAGCAGTACTTC. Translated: CASSQGQVTYEQYF.

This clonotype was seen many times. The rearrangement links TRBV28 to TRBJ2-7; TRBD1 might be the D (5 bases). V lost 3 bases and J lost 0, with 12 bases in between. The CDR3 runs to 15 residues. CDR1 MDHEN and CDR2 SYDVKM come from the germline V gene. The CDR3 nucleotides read TGTGCCAGCAGTTTTAGTAGGGGAAGCTCCTACGAGCAGTACTTC. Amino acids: CASSFSRGSSYEQYF.

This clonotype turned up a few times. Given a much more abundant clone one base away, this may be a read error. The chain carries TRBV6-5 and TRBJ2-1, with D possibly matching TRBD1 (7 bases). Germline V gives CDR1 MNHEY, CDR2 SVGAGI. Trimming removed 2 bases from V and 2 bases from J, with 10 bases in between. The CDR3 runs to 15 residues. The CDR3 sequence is CASSYGGTAYNEQFF. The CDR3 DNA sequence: TGTGCCAGCAGTTACGGGGGGACAGCCTACAATGAGCAGTTCTTC.

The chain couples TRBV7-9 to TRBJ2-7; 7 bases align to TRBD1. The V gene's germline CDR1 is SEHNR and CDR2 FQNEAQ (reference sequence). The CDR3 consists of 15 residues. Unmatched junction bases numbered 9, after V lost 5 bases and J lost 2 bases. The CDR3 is CASSRQGDWTYEQYF. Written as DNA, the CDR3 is TGTGCCAGCAGCAGACAGGGTGATTGGACCTACGAGCAGTACTTC. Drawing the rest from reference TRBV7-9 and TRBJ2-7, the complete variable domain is DTGVSQNPRHKITKRGQNVTFRCDPISEHNRLYWYRQTLGQGPEFLTYFQNEAQLEKSRLLSDRFSAERPKGSFSTLEIQRTEQGDSAMYLCASSRQGDWTYEQYFGPGTRLTVT.

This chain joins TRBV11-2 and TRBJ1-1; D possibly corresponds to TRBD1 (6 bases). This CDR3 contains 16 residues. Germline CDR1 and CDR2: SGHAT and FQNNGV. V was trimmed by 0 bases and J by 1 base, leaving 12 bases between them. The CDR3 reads CASSLDPGDPNTEAFF. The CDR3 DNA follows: TGTGCCAGCAGCTTAGATCCAGGGGACCCGAACACTGAAGCTTTCTTT. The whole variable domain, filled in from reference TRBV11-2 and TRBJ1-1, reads EAGVAQSPRYKIIEKRQSVAFWCNPISGHATLYWYQQILGQGPKLLIQFQNNGVVDDSQLPKDRFSAERLKGVDSTLKIQPAKLEDSAVYLCASSLDPGDPNTEAFFGQGTRLTVV.

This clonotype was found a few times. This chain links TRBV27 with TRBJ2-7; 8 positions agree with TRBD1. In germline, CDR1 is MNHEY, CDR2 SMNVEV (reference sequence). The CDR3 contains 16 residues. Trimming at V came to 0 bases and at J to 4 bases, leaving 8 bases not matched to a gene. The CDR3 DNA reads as TGTGCCAGCAGTTTATCTAGACGGGACAGGCCTTACGAGCAGTACTTC. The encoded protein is CASSLSRRDRPYEQYF.

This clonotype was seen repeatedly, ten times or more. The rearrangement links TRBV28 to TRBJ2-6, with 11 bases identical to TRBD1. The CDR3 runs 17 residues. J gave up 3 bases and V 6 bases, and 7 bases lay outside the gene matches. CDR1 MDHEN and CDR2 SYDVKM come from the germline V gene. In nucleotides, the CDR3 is TGTGCCAGCAGCTCGGACAGGGGGCGAAGTGGGGCCAACGTCCTGACTTTC. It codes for CASSSDRGRSGANVLTF.

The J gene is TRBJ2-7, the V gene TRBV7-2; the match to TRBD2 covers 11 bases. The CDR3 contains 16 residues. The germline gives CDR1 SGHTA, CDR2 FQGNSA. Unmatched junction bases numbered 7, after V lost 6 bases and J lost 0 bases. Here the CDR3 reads CASSRRLAGNSYEQYF. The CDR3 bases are TGTGCCAGCAGTCGGAGACTAGCGGGAAACTCCTACGAGCAGTACTTC.

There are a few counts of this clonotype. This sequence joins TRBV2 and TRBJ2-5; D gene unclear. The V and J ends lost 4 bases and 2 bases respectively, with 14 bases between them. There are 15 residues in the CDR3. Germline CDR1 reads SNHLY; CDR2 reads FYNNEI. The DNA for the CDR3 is TGTGCCAGCAGTGTGGATGTCAGAATGCAAGAGACCCAGTACTTC. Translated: CASSVDVRMQETQYF.

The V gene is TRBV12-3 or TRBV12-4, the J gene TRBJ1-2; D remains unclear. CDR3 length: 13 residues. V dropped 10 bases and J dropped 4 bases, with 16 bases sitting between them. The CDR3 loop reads CATGILRSYGYTF. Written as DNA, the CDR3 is TGTGCCACGGGGATCCTGAGATCCTATGGCTACACCTTC.

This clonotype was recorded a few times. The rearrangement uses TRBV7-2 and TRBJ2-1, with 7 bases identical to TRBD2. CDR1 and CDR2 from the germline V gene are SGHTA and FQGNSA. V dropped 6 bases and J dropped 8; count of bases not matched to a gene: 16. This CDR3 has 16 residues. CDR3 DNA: TGTGCCAGCAGGAAACAAGAGGGACTAAGCGACGATGAGCAGTTCTTC. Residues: CASRKQEGLSDDEQFF.

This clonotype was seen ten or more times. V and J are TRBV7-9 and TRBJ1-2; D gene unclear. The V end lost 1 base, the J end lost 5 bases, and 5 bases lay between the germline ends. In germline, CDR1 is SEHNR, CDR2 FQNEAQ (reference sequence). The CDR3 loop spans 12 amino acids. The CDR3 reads CASSLELYGYTF. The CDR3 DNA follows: TGTGCCAGCAGCTTAGAGCTTTATGGCTACACCTTC.

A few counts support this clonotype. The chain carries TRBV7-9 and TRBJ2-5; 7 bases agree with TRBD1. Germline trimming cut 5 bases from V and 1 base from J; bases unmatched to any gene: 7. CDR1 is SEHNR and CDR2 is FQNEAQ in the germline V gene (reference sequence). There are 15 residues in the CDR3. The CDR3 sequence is CASSPKDRLQETQYF. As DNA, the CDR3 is TGTGCCAGCAGCCCTAAGGACAGGCTCCAAGAGACCCAGTACTTC.

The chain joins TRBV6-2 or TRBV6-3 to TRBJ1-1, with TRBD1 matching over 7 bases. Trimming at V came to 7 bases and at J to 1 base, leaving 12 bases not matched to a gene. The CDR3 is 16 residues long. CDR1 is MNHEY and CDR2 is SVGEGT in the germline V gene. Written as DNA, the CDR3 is TGTGCCAGCAACCCTTTCGGGGGACAGACGAACACTGAAGCTTTCTTT. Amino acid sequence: CASNPFGGQTNTEAFF.

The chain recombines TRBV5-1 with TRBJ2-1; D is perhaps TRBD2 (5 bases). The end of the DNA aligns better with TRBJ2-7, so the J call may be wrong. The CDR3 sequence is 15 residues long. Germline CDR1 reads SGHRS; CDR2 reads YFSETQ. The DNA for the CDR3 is TGCGCCAGCAGCTTGGCTCCCAGCGGAGGCAATGAGCAGTACTTC. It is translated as CASSLAPSGGNEQYF.

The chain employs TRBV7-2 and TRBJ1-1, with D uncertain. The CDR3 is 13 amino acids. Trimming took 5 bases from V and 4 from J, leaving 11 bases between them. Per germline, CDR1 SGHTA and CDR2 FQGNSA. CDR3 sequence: CASSRSMITEAFF. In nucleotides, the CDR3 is TGTGCCAGCAGCCGATCAATGATCACTGAAGCTTTCTTT.

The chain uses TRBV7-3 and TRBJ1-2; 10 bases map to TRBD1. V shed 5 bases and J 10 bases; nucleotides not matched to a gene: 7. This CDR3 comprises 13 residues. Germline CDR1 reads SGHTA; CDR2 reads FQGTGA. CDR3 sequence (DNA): TGTGCCAGCAGCATGGGGACAGGGGACCCCTACACCTTC. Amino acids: CASSMGTGDPYTF.

CDR3 in DNA: TGCAGTGCTAGAGATTTAGAAAGTTTGAACACTGAAGCTTTCTTT. Encoded protein: CSARDLESLNTEAFF. V usage is TRBV20-1 and J usage is TRBJ1-1; unclear D gene. CDR1 DFQATT and CDR2 SNEGSKA come from the germline V gene (reference sequence). This CDR3 is built from 15 residues. Trimming pared 0 bases from V and 0 bases from J, leaving 11 bases between.